What follows describes a single TCR beta chain. Its specific antigen is unknown. No clone much larger than this one lies a single base away; base qualities are absent. Sequences MDHEN (CDR1) and SYDVKM (CDR2) are obtained from the germline V gene. Measured from the cysteine to the phenylalanine, the CDR3 is 13 residues long. Only the CDR3 DNA is retained, 39 bases long and in frame from the first base. Relative to germline, V is missing 3 bases and J is missing 10 bases, with 5 bases of the junction outside any gene match. Per the publication, the time point label means: baseline before first vaccination. Samples from vaccinated people were obtained from the UK trials COV001 and COV002, which included a single-blind randomized controlled phase 2/3 trial of AZD1222 (ChAdOx1 nCoV-19) in healthy adults. For TCRbeta chain sequencing, PBMC samples from trial participants were taken at day 0 and at day 28 after the second dose.

The data belong to a study of T cell responses to AZD1222 COVID-19 vaccine (dated by TCRdb to the early 2020s). As for the study more broadly: AZD1222 recipients whose second dose came at about 4 weeks and those whose second dose came at about 12 weeks were combined into one group, since spike-specific TCR depth and breadth did not differ between the two schedules. TCR sequencing was performed for approximately 240 trial participants, of whom 200 to 220 were given two doses of AZD1222 and around 26 were given two doses of MenACWY control vaccine. Trial participants were enrolled into age subgroups of 18-55, 56-69 and 70-plus years, which contained about 150, 28 and 57 TCR-sequenced participants, respectively. Broader findings and caveats from the paper: Because no day 14 peak-response samples were available, the repertoires could be characterized only after the peak T cell response. After two AZD1222 doses, spike-specific TCR breadth and depth were significantly higher than at day 0 and than in MenACWY recipients. Nearly half of unique spike-specific TCRs reportedly recognized epitopes outside regions mutated in the B.1.351 and B.1.1.7 variants. Conclusions about previously exposed vaccinees are limited because only six or seven AZD1222 recipients were SARS-CoV-2 seropositive at baseline. In the small 56-69-year group, the increase in depth fell short of significance, most likely because of low power. Participants were mostly white British and included more females than males, and it was suggested by the authors that clonal diversity may have been underestimated. The vaccine-associated CD4 TCRs covered the entire spike protein, and the dominant responses fell in regions 160-218 and 743-854.

The CDR3 regions of human TCRbeta chains were analyzed by immunosequencing. Processing in the source paper ran as follows. TCRs in the repertoires were matched against a reference library of SARS-CoV-2-specific TCRs that had been generated with the MIRA antigen-specificity platform. Breadth was defined as the fraction of unique TCRs that were SARS-CoV-2-associated. Depth was defined as the fraction of total T cells that were SARS-CoV-2-associated. Using the MIRA data, each spike-specific TCR was mapped to the spike region that the TCR reacts to and placed in a CD4 or CD8 class. Log10-transformed breadth and depth values were compared by one-way ANOVA with Sidak's multiple comparisons tests. In its TCRdb copy, this immuneACCESS table keeps in-frame sequences only and misses some clones. Where compared with another copy, unresolved V genes explain less than half of these, and the others have no known cause. V and J calls plus clone size are reproduced from that table; the DNA served to infer D and trimming. This sample gives approximately 79,000 clones in total; around 85% of them show up just once. The top ten clonotypes cover about 7.5% of the sample.

The sequenced sample was peripheral blood, obtained on day 0 of AZD1222 vaccination. The V gene is TRBV28 and the J gene is TRBJ2-3, and 9 junction bases match TRBD2. The TCR was taken from an adult in good health. The DNA sequence is TGTGCCAGCAGTTTCACGACTAGCGGAGCGCAGTATTTT. Its protein reads: CASSFTTSGAQYF.